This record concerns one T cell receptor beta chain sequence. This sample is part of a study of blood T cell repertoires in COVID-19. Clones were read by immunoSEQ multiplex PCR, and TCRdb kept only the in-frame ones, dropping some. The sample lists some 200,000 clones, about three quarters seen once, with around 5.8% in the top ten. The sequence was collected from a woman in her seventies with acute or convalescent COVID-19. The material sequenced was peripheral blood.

This CDR3 reads CASSGGLEETQYF. The CDR3 nucleotides read TGTGCCAGCAGTGGAGGACTGGAAGAGACCCAGTACTTC. The chain is built from TRBV2 and TRBJ2-5; TRBD2 is a possible D gene (5 bases). Germline CDR1 SNHLY, CDR2 FYNNEI. The CDR3 runs 13 residues. V was trimmed by 4 bases and J by 3 bases, leaving 9 bases between them. The full variable domain, with the rest looked up from reference TRBV2 and TRBJ2-5, is EPEVTQTPSHQVTQMGQEVILRCVPISNHLYFYWYRQILGQKVEFLVSFYNNEISEKSEIFDDQFSVERPDGSNFTLKIRSTKLEDSAMYFCASSGGLEETQYFGPGTRLLVL.